This TCR beta chain comes out of a study of blood T cell repertoires in COVID-19. Source study methods: Scientists estimated how many nucleated cells there were by amplifying reference gene primers. Produced via immunoSEQ multiplex PCR; TCRdb's table is partial and in-frame only. V and J calls and clone size are as listed in that table; D and trimming were resolved from the DNA. Found here are about 59,000 clones, 81% of them singletons; the top ten hold about 26%. The TCR sequence derives from a woman of 80 years or more with active or convalescent COVID-19. Input material: peripheral blood.

CDR3 sequence (DNA): TGTGCCAGCAGCTTGCAGGGCAATCAGCCCCAGCATTTT. This translates into CASSLQGNQPQHF. This sequence joins TRBV7-2 and TRBJ1-5; D unclear. Germline V gene lookup returns CDR1 SGHTA and CDR2 FQGNSA. The CDR3 totals 13 residues. Trimming took 3 bases from V and 2 from J, leaving 5 bases between them.